This is a list of T cell receptor beta chains from one sample in a study of T cells in Graves' hyperthyroidism and ophthalmopathy. TCRdb itself ran the multiplex PCR reads through MiXCR, one entry per CDR3 protein. The table has a few hundred thousand distinct CDR3 sequences, about 16% seen once; the top ten hold 2.5% to 4%. Sequenced sample: blood. These receptors were taken from a woman aged 40 to 55 with Graves' ophthalmopathy. Both conserved end residues are part of each CDR3. The D gene is left open where the match is weak. Only some rows state a clone size, as once, few, many or a class for expanded clones.

>TRBV27|TRBJ2-4|14|TRBD2|few
CASSLEGLAGIQYF
TGTGCCAGCAGTTTAGAGGGACTAGCTGGCATTCAGTACTTC
>TRBV20-1|TRBJ2-1|16|TRBD2|NA
CSARDASGGPYNEQFF
TGCAGTGCTAGAGATGCCTCGGGGGGTCCCTACAATGAGCAGTTCTTC
>TRBV20-1|TRBJ1-1|15|TRBD1|many
CSARDQRGRVTEAFF
TGCAGTGCTAGAGATCAAAGGGGGCGAGTCACTGAAGCTTTCTTT
>TRBV7-3|TRBJ1-4|14|TRBD1|few
CASSLSGGEEKLFF
TGTGCCAGCAGCTTATCAGGGGGCGAAGAAAAACTGTTTTTT
>TRBV28|TRBJ2-2|15|NA|many
CASSFRNANTGELFF
TGTGCCAGCAGTTTCAGAAACGCGAACACCGGGGAGCTGTTTTTT
>TRBV5-1|TRBJ2-7|21|TRBD2|few
CASSLLQAKQGLAGAFYEQYF
TGCGCCAGCAGCTTATTACAGGCAAAACAAGGACTAGCGGGAGCCTTCTACGAGCAGTACTTC
>TRBV7-3|TRBJ2-3|14|NA|many
CASSSTANTDTQYF
TGTGCCAGCAGCTCCACGGCCAACACAGATACGCAGTATTTT
>TRBV2|TRBJ1-1|14|NA|many
CASIGGVLDTEAFF
TGTGCCAGCATAGGAGGGGTCCTTGACACTGAAGCTTTCTTT
>TRBV28|TRBJ2-5|17|NA|many
CASRGEGGGIPQETQYF
TGTGCCAGCAGGGGGGAGGGAGGGGGGATTCCCCAAGAGACCCAGTACTTC
>TRBV19|TRBJ2-7|14|NA|NA
CASSARGTAEEQYF
TGTGCCAGTAGTGCCCGGGGGACCGCTGAAGAGCAGTACTTC
>TRBV12-3/TRBV12-4|TRBJ2-1|15|NA|few
CASSLSDNRYNEQFF
TGTGCCAGCAGTTTATCCGATAACAGGTACAATGAGCAGTTCTTC
>TRBV28|TRBJ1-2|13|NA|many
CASSWGQNYGYTF
TGTGCCAGCAGCTGGGGGCAAAACTATGGCTACACCTTC
>TRBV3-1|TRBJ2-1|14|NA|NA
CASSYSGKRGEQFF
TGTGCCAGCAGTTATAGCGGAAAAAGGGGGGAGCAGTTCTTC
>TRBV3-1|TRBJ1-1|15|NA|many
CASSQEDPRNTEAFF
TGTGCCAGCAGCCAAGAAGACCCGAGGAACACTGAAGCTTTCTTT
>TRBV28|TRBJ2-7|14|NA|few
CASSLQVGPYEQYF
TGTGCCAGCAGCCTACAGGTTGGACCCTACGAGCAGTACTTC
>TRBV10-3|TRBJ2-5|15|TRBD1|few
CAISESTGGQETQYF
TGTGCCATCAGTGAGTCGACAGGGGGGCAAGAGACCCAGTACTTC
>TRBV30|TRBJ2-2|12|TRBD2|many
CASRAGGRELFF
TGTGCCTCGAGAGCGGGGGGGCGGGAGCTGTTTTTT
>TRBV6-1|TRBJ2-1|16|TRBD2|many
CASRREAGSSYNEQFF
TGTGCCAGCAGGCGAGAAGCGGGGAGTTCCTACAATGAGCAGTTCTTC
>TRBV30|TRBJ2-2|11|NA|many
CAWSSFGELFF
TGTGCCTGGAGTAGTTTCGGGGAGCTGTTTTTT
>TRBV5-1|TRBJ2-2|14|NA|NA
CASTTGGWTGELFF
TGCGCCAGTACGACAGGAGGTTGGACCGGGGAGCTGTTTTTT
>TRBV11-2|TRBJ2-1|16|NA|many
CASSITSIQVYNEQFF
TGTGCCAGCAGCATAACTAGCATCCAGGTCTACAATGAGCAGTTCTTC
>TRBV27|TRBJ1-3|17|NA|NA
CASSRKPRGSSGNTIYF
TGTGCCAGCAGCCGTAAACCCAGGGGTTCCTCTGGAAACACCATATATTTT
>TRBV6-1|TRBJ2-3|15|NA|NA
CASSRPNKNTDTQYF
TGTGCCAGCAGCCGCCCTAACAAGAACACAGATACGCAGTATTTT
>TRBV5-1|TRBJ2-1|16|TRBD2|many
CASSQGLAGGRNEQFF
TGCGCCAGCAGCCAAGGACTAGCGGGAGGGAGGAATGAGCAGTTCTTC
>TRBV18|TRBJ2-3|15|NA|many
CASSPPGGVYDTQYF
TGTGCCAGCTCACCCCCCGGGGGCGTTTACGATACGCAGTATTTT
>TRBV6-1|TRBJ1-2|15|TRBD1|NA
CASSVTPGQGSGYTF
TGTGCCAGCAGTGTTACACCGGGACAGGGGTCTGGCTACACCTTC
>TRBV2|TRBJ2-1|14|TRBD1|many
CASSERGQYNEQFF
TGTGCCAGCAGTGAGAGGGGGCAATACAATGAGCAGTTCTTC
>TRBV3-1|TRBJ2-1|13|NA|many
CASRQGKSNEQFF
TGTGCCAGCAGGCAGGGAAAGTCGAATGAGCAGTTCTTC
>TRBV5-1|TRBJ1-2|13|TRBD1|few
CASSFTGDYGYTF
TGCGCCAGCAGCTTTACAGGGGATTATGGCTACACCTTC
>TRBV11-1|TRBJ2-1|15|TRBD2|few
CASSVTSGRSHEQFF
TGTGCCAGCAGCGTGACTAGCGGGAGGTCCCATGAGCAGTTCTTC
>TRBV7-9|TRBJ2-7|17|TRBD2|NA
CASSRTSGRGSSYEQYF
TGTGCCAGCAGCCGGACTAGCGGGAGGGGGAGCTCCTACGAGCAGTACTTC
>TRBV10-1|TRBJ1-5|14|NA|few
CASSGRAPLRAQHF
TGCGCCAGCAGTGGGAGGGCCCCTCTTAGAGCCCAGCATTTT
>TRBV2|TRBJ1-5|15|TRBD1|many
CASTGGGQGGQPQHF
TGTGCCAGCACCGGAGGAGGACAGGGCGGGCAGCCCCAGCATTTT
>TRBV20-1|TRBJ2-1|13|NA|few
CSASGDFYNEQFF
TGCAGTGCCTCCGGGGACTTCTACAATGAGCAGTTCTTC
>TRBV12-3/TRBV12-4|TRBJ1-5|15|TRBD1|many
CASNSRDRGGQPQHF
TGTGCCAGCAACTCCAGGGACAGGGGAGGTCAGCCCCAGCATTTT
>TRBV5-1|TRBJ2-3|14|TRBD2|many
CASSPGTSYLGQYF
TGCGCCAGCAGCCCCGGGACTAGCTACCTAGGGCAGTATTTT
>TRBV4-1|TRBJ2-2|14|NA|few
CASSQDRVTGELFF
TGCGCCAGCAGCCAAGATAGGGTCACCGGGGAGCTGTTTTTT
>TRBV11-1|TRBJ1-1|15|TRBD1|many
CASSLEGTGNTEAFF
TGTGCCAGCAGCTTAGAGGGGACAGGAAACACTGAAGCTTTCTTT
>TRBV2|TRBJ1-3|15|TRBD1|many
CASGRQGLAGNTIYF
TGTGCCAGCGGGAGACAGGGGCTGGCTGGAAACACCATATATTTT
>TRBV20-1|TRBJ1-2|13|TRBD1|once
CSAGLRGNYGYTF
TGCAGTGCTGGTCTCAGGGGGAACTATGGCTACACCTTC
>TRBV12-3/TRBV12-4|TRBJ1-5|15|TRBD1|many
CASSWGQGNNQPQHF
TGTGCCAGCAGTTGGGGACAGGGGAATAATCAGCCCCAGCATTTT
>TRBV6-2/TRBV6-3|TRBJ1-1|15|TRBD1|NA
CASSYQGARNTEAFF
TGTGCCAGCAGTTACCAGGGGGCGAGGAACACTGAAGCTTTCTTT
>TRBV12-5|TRBJ2-2|14|NA|few
CASGLSGPDGELFF
TGTGCTAGTGGTTTGTCTGGGCCCGACGGGGAGCTGTTTTTT
>TRBV5-1|TRBJ2-7|15|TRBD1|many
CASSSPGTGGAEQYF
TGCGCCAGCAGCTCACCCGGGACAGGGGGCGCCGAGCAGTACTTC
>TRBV30|TRBJ2-3|15|TRBD2|many
CAWSRLAGGPDTQYF
TGTGCCTGGAGCCGACTAGCGGGAGGGCCAGATACGCAGTATTTT
>TRBV3-1|TRBJ2-3|16|TRBD2|many
CASSDGLAGATDTQYF
TGTGCCAGCAGCGACGGACTAGCCGGAGCCACAGATACGCAGTATTTT
>TRBV20-1|TRBJ1-5|13|TRBD1|NA
CSAIRTGGQPQHF
TGCAGTGCTATAAGGACAGGAGGACAGCCCCAGCATTTT
>TRBV20-1|TRBJ2-1|14|TRBD2|many
CSALGGSNRNEQFF
TGCAGTGCCCTAGGCGGGAGCAATCGGAATGAGCAGTTCTTC
>TRBV6-2/TRBV6-3|TRBJ2-7|14|TRBD2|many
CASRTSGGSYEQYF
TGTGCCAGCAGGACTAGCGGGGGATCCTACGAGCAGTACTTC
>TRBV11-2|TRBJ1-2|16|TRBD1|many
CASSQLGGQGSYGYTF
TGTGCCAGCAGCCAACTGGGGGGACAGGGGAGCTATGGCTACACCTTC
>TRBV5-7|TRBJ1-2|13|NA|many
CASSYGSNYGYTF
TGTGCCAGCAGCTACGGTTCTAACTATGGCTACACCTTC
>TRBV18|TRBJ2-7|15|NA|NA
CASSSSTEGFYEQYF
TGTGCCAGCTCCTCTTCAACGGAAGGTTTCTACGAGCAGTACTTC
>TRBV6-1|TRBJ2-3|13|NA|NA
CAAWDTFTDTQYF
TGTGCCGCATGGGACACCTTCACAGATACGCAGTATTTT
>TRBV6-1|TRBJ1-2|11|NA|NA
CASSPLYGYTF
TGTGCCAGCAGCCCCCTCTATGGCTACACCTTC